This paragraph reports one T cell receptor beta chain. The antigen remains undetermined. This record comes from a study of T cell responses to AZD1222 COVID-19 vaccine. Study-wide points: The repertoires were collected only after the peak T cell response. Among those given AZD1222, only six were seropositive at baseline. Vaccine-associated CD4 TCRs ranged over spike, dominating at 160-218 and 743-854.

The length of the CDR3 is 11 residues. In germline, CDR1 is MNHEY, CDR2 SVGEGT. V was clipped by 4 bases and J by 8 bases, with 8 bases between them. Repertoires were generated with immunoSEQ multiplex PCR, while TCRdb's copy carries only in-frame clones and drops some. Among 130,000 or so clones listed, more than 85% were seen once. This TCR was sampled from an adult who received the AZD1222 COVID-19 vaccine. The specimen comprised peripheral blood, sampled 28 days after the second AZD1222 dose. The rearrangement joins TRBV6-2 or TRBV6-3 to TRBJ1-1, with a weak D call TRBD1 (6 bases). This CDR3 reads CASSLGTEAFF. CDR3 bases: TGTGCCAGCAGTTTAGGGACAGAAGCTTTCTTT.